The sequence of this TCR beta chain was determined in a study of blood T cell repertoires in COVID-19. On the study more broadly: Researchers got acute and convalescent COVID-19 samples from the United States, Italy and Spain. T cells, B-cell-depleted T cells, or PBMCs supplied cDNA or gDNA.

Deletions cut 6 bases from V and 4 bases from J, with 19 bases between. The CDR3 extends over 15 amino acids. Per germline, CDR1 ENHRY and CDR2 SYGVKD. Clones were sequenced by immunoSEQ multiplex PCR, and TCRdb holds only the in-frame ones, with some missing. This sample carries 60,000 to 70,000 clones, around 90% of them seen once, and the ten largest clones take around 7%. The chain combines TRBV10-3 with TRBJ2-7, with D perhaps TRBD2 (5 bases). This receptor was identified in a human donor in a cohort sampled during active COVID-19. The sequencing input was peripheral blood. This CDR3 is CAISDRASGEYEQYF. In DNA form, the CDR3 reads TGTGCCATCAGCGACCGGGCGTCCGGGGAGTACGAGCAGTACTTC.